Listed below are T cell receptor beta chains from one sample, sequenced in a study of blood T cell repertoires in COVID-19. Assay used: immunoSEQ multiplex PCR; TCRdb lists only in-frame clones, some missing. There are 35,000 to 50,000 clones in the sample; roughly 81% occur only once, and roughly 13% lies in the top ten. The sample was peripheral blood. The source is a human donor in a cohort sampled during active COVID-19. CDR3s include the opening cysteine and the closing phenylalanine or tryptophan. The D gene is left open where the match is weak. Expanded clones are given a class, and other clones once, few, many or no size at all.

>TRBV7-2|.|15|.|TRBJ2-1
CASSARLGGGNEQFF
TGTGCCAGCAGCGCCCGCCTAGGGGGGGGCAATGAGCAGTTCTTC
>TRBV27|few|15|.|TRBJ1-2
CASSLGVGGAYGYTF
TGTGCCAGCAGCCTCGGTGTGGGGGGGGCCTATGGCTACACCTTC
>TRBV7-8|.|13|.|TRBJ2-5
CASNQGLLETQYF
TGTGCCAGTAACCAGGGTTTGCTGGAGACCCAGTACTTC
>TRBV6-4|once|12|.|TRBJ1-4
CASSDTGGKLFF
TGTGCCAGCAGTGACACGGGGGGAAAACTGTTTTTT
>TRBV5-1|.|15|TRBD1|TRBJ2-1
CASSPQGSSYNEQFF
TGCGCCAGCAGTCCACAGGGGAGCTCCTACAATGAGCAGTTCTTC
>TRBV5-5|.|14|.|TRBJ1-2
CASSLLQANYGYTF
TGTGCCAGCAGCTTGTTGCAGGCTAACTATGGCTACACCTTC
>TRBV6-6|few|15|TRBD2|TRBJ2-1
CASRPGRGGLHEQFF
TGTGCCAGCAGGCCTGGGCGGGGGGGCCTCCATGAGCAGTTCTTC
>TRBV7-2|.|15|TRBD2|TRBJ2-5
CASSLGGGRGETQYF
TGTGCCAGCAGCTTAGGCGGGGGGCGGGGTGAGACCCAGTACTTC
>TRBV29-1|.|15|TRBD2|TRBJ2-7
CSVEGAGGRSYEQYF
TGCAGCGTTGAAGGGGCGGGGGGTCGATCCTACGAGCAGTACTTC
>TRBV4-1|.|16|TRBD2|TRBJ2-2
CASSQEVAGGPGELFF
TGCGCCAGCAGCCAAGAGGTAGCGGGGGGGCCCGGGGAGCTGTTTTTT
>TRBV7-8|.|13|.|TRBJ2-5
CASSFRRGETQYF
TGTGCCAGCAGCTTCCGGCGCGGGGAGACCCAGTACTTC
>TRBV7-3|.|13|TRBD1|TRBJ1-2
CASSWDRAYGYTF
TGTGCCAGCAGTTGGGACAGGGCGTATGGCTACACCTTC
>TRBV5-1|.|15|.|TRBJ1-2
CASSLAEGPNYGYTF
TGCGCCAGCAGCTTGGCGGAGGGACCCAACTATGGCTACACCTTC
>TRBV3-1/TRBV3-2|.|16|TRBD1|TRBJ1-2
CASSPYRGGGNYGYTF
TGTGCCAGCAGTCCCTACCGTGGAGGGGGCAACTATGGCTACACCTTC
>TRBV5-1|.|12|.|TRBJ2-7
CASSPGTEEQYF
TGCGCCAGCAGCCCCGGGACTGAAGAGCAGTACTTC
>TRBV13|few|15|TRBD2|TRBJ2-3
CASSSGGRTTDTQYF
TGTGCCAGCAGCTCGGGGGGGCGAACAACAGATACGCAGTATTTT
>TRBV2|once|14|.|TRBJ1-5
CASSSGGGNQPQHF
TGTGCCAGCAGTTCAGGAGGGGGCAATCAGCCCCAGCATTTT
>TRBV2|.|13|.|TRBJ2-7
CASRRGLSYEQYF
TGTGCCAGCAGGCGCGGGCTCTCCTACGAGCAGTACTTC
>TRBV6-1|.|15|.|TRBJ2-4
CASSDAGVAKNIQYF
TGTGCCAGCAGTGATGCAGGGGTGGCCAAAAACATTCAGTACTTC
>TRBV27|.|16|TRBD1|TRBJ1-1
CASSLSPGQGLTEAFF
TGTGCCAGCAGTTTATCGCCGGGACAGGGACTAACTGAAGCTTTCTTT
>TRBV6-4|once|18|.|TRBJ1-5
CASSPRGACIMSNQPQHF
TGTGCCAGCAGTCCTCGGGGGGCCTGTATCATGAGCAATCAGCCCCAGCATTTT
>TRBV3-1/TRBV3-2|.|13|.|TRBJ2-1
CASSQGATGRQFF
TGTGCCAGCAGCCAAGGAGCGACTGGCAGGCAGTTCTTC
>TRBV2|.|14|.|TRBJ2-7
CASRVDYSRDEQYF
TGTGCCTCCCGGGTAGACTACTCAAGGGACGAGCAGTACTTC
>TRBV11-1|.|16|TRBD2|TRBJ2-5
CASSKRSGGAQETQYF
TGTGCCAGCAGCAAACGTAGCGGGGGGGCACAAGAGACCCAGTACTTC
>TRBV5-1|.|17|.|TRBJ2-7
CASSFASLSPTVHEQYF
TGCGCCAGCAGCTTCGCGTCCCTTAGTCCCACAGTCCACGAGCAGTACTTC
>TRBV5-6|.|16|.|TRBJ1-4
CASTHGRVTGNEKLFF
TGTGCCAGCACCCACGGTCGGGTCACGGGTAATGAAAAACTGTTTTTT
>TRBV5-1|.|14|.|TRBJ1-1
CASSLNARNTEAFF
TGCGCCAGCAGCTTGAACGCTAGGAACACTGAAGCTTTCTTT
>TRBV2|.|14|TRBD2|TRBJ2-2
CATSRGGNTGELFF
TGTGCGACAAGCCGCGGGGGGAACACCGGGGAGCTGTTTTTT
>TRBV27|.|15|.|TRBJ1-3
CASRATVNTGNTIYF
TGTGCCAGCAGGGCAACAGTTAATACTGGAAACACCATATATTTT
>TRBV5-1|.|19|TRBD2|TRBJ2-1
CASSLDQRGLLAGGLEQFF
TGCGCCAGCAGCTTGGACCAACGCGGCCTTCTAGCGGGGGGGCTTGAGCAGTTCTTC
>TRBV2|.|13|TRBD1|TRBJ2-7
CASSYGQGYEQYF
TGTGCCAGCAGCTACGGACAGGGCTACGAGCAGTACTTC
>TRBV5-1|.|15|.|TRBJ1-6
CASSLLGRGNSPLHF
TGCGCCAGCAGCTTGCTTGGCAGGGGTAATTCACCCCTCCACTTT
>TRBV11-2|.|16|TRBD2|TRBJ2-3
CASSLAGGGGADTQYF
TGTGCCAGCAGCTTAGCCGGCGGGGGGGGTGCAGATACGCAGTATTTT
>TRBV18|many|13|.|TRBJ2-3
CASSPTAADTQYF
TGTGCCAGCTCACCCACAGCGGCAGATACGCAGTATTTT
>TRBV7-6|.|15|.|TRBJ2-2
CASSLGGSNTGELFF
TGTGCCAGCAGCTTAGGGGGCTCGAACACCGGGGAGCTGTTTTTT
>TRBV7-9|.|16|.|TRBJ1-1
CASSLAAARGNTEAFF
TGTGCCAGCAGCTTAGCAGCAGCCCGAGGGAACACTGAAGCTTTCTTT
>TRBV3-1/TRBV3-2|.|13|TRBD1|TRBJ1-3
CASAGTGVDTIYF
TGTGCCAGCGCCGGGACAGGGGTGGACACCATATATTTT
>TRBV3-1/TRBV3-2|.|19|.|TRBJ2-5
CASSPPLGGARGRQETQYF
TGTGCCAGCAGCCCCCCCTTAGGGGGGGCCAGGGGTCGTCAAGAGACCCAGTACTTC
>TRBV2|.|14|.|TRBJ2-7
CASSFLAGVYEQYF
TGTGCCAGCAGCTTCCTGGCAGGGGTCTACGAGCAGTACTTC
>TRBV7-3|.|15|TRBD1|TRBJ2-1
CASITPERGPNEQFF
TGTGCCAGCATCACCCCCGAAAGGGGGCCCAATGAGCAGTTCTTC
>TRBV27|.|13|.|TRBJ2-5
CASSQGLGETQYF
TGTGCCAGCAGTCAGGGACTCGGGGAGACCCAGTACTTC
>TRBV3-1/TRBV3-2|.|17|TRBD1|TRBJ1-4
CASSQAGTGLALGKLFF
TGTGCCAGCAGCCAAGCCGGGACAGGGCTTGCTTTAGGGAAACTGTTTTTT
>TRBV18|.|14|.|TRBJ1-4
CASSPGASNEKLFF
TGTGCCAGCTCACCAGGGGCTAGTAATGAAAAACTGTTTTTT
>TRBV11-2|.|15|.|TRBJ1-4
CASSFSGLVDEKLFF
TGTGCCAGCAGCTTCTCAGGGTTGGTCGATGAAAAACTGTTTTTT
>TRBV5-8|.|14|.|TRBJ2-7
CASSLYVATYEQYF
TGTGCCAGCAGCTTGTATGTAGCCACCTACGAGCAGTACTTC
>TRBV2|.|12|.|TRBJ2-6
CATSSGANVLTF
TGTGCCACGTCGTCTGGGGCCAACGTCCTGACTTTC
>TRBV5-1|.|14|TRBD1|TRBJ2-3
CACRGLDNTDTQYF
TGCGCCTGCAGGGGGCTCGATAACACAGATACGCAGTATTTT
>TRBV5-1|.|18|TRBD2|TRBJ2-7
CASSLAGTSGGNSYEQYF
TGCGCCAGCAGCTTGGCCGGGACTAGCGGGGGAAACTCCTACGAGCAGTACTTC
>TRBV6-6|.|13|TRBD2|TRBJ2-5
CATRVGGLETQYF
TGTGCCACCCGAGTCGGGGGGTTGGAGACCCAGTACTTC
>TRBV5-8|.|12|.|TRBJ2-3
CASSRRLGAQYF
TGTGCCAGCAGCCGTAGGTTAGGAGCGCAGTATTTT
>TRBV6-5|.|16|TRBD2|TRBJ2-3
CASSYSAGGRTDTQYF
TGTGCCAGCAGTTACTCGGCGGGGGGCCGCACAGATACGCAGTATTTT
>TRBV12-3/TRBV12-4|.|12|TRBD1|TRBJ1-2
CASSLTGYGYTF
TGTGCCAGCAGTTTGACAGGGTATGGCTACACCTTC
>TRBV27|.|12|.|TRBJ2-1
CASSSRGNEQFF
TGTGCCAGCAGTTCAAGGGGGAATGAGCAGTTCTTC
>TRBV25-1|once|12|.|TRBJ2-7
CASSLQGYEQYF
TGTGCCAGCAGCTTACAGGGCTACGAGCAGTACTTC
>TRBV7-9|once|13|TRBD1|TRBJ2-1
CASSRDSYNEQFF
TGTGCCAGCAGCAGGGACAGCTACAATGAGCAGTTCTTC
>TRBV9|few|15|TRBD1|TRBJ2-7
CASSVVSDRGGEQYF
TGTGCCAGCAGCGTAGTCTCGGACAGGGGCGGCGAGCAGTACTTC